These 13 T cell receptor beta chains share one sample of origin, sequenced in a study of shared clonotypes between healthy human individuals. Positive CCR7 selection of CD45RO-negative cells yielded the naive CD8 cells, and terminally differentiated effector memory CD45RA+ cells were excluded. Sequenced by immunoSEQ multiplex PCR; TCRdb stores in-frame clones only, minus some. The sample lists more than 2 million clones, 85% to 95% occurring once. Sequenced input: naive CD8+ T cells sorted from blood. Receptor source: a man younger than 35 in good health.

The rearrangement joins TRBV27 to TRBJ2-3; D unresolved. The CDR3 sequence is 19 residues long. Germline lookup yields CDR1 MNHEY and CDR2 SMNVEV (reference sequence). The V end lost 0 bases, the J end lost 0 bases, and 19 bases lay between the germline ends. The CDR3 loop is CASSLSDFIGFPSTDTQYF. In nucleotides, the CDR3 is TGTGCCAGCAGTTTATCGGATTTTATTGGGTTCCCTAGCACAGATACGCAGTATTTT.

This chain joins TRBV29-1 and TRBJ2-1; TRBD2 matches at 7 bases. Per the germline V gene, CDR1 is SQVTM and CDR2 is ANQGSEA. The CDR3 loop spans 13 amino acids. V was pared by 3 bases and J by 6 bases, with 5 bases of the junction left unmatched. For the CDR3, the DNA is TGCAGCGTTGATCCGGGAGGTATCAATGAGCAGTTCTTC. Translation: CSVDPGGINEQFF.

In this sample, this clone turned up once. The chain employs TRBV4-1 and TRBJ2-7; 8 bases are shared with TRBD2. J lost 2 bases, V lost 3 bases, and 6 bases had no gene match. Germline CDR1 and CDR2: MGHRA and YSYEKL. This CDR3 is built from 15 residues. In nucleotides, the CDR3 is TGCGCCAGCAGCCAGAAAGCGGGAGTTACCTACGAGCAGTACTTC. It codes for CASSQKAGVTYEQYF.

The chain employs TRBV30 and TRBJ1-1; TRBD1 matches at 10 bases. Germline V gene sequence: CDR1 GTSNPN, CDR2 SVGIG (reference sequence). V lost 4 bases, J lost 5 bases, and 13 bases stayed unmatched. The CDR3 runs to 16 residues. This CDR3 is CAWIFRTGGRGTEAFF. The DNA of the CDR3 is TGTGCCTGGATATTTAGGACAGGGGGGCGGGGAACTGAAGCTTTCTTT.

J is TRBJ2-1 and V is TRBV6-1; D tentatively fits TRBD1 or TRBD2 (5 bases each). The length of the CDR3 is 13 residues. V was pared by 7 bases and J by 6 bases, with 13 bases between. Germline lookup yields CDR1 MNHNS and CDR2 SASEGT. CDR3: CASTIRGVNEQFF. The CDR3 DNA follows: TGTGCCAGCACCATCCGGGGCGTCAATGAGCAGTTCTTC.

This clone has a handful of counts. The V call is TRBV7-9, the J call TRBJ1-2, with a weak D call TRBD1 (6 bases). The CDR3 is 15 residues long. V lost 7 bases, J lost 1 base, and 16 bases lay in between. The germline gives CDR1 SEHNR, CDR2 FQNEAQ (reference sequence). The CDR3 loop reads CASTETGTLNYGYTF. CDR3 DNA sequence: TGTGCCAGCACCGAGACAGGCACACTTAACTATGGCTACACCTTC.

This sequence joins TRBV5-8 and TRBJ1-2; a possible D gene is TRBD1 (6 bases). The germline gives CDR1 SGHTS, CDR2 YDEGEE. The CDR3 runs 16 residues. V was clipped by 1 base and J by 7 bases, with 20 bases between them. CDR3 amino acids: CASSLRWADRAGGYTF. The CDR3 DNA follows: TGTGCCAGCAGCTTGCGATGGGCGGACAGAGCCGGTGGCTACACCTTC.

The chain has TRBV7-9 and TRBJ2-2, with a possible D match to TRBD2 (6 bases). Germline V gives CDR1 SEHNR, CDR2 FQNEAQ (reference sequence). Trimming left V 2 bases short and J 7 bases short, with 23 bases between. The CDR3 runs 18 residues. DNA of the CDR3: TGTGCCAGCAGCTTACCCCCGGGGGTCACTACACGGTTCGGGGAGCTGTTTTTT. This encodes CASSLPPGVTTRFGELFF.

This chain joins TRBV28 and TRBJ2-5; 9 nucleotides line up with TRBD1. Per the germline V gene, CDR1 is MDHEN and CDR2 is SYDVKM. The CDR3 covers 17 residues. With 5 bases clipped from V and 5 bases from J, the junction kept 15 bases outside the gene matches. The CDR3 region has the DNA TGTGCCAGCAGTCAATCTACCCCGGGACAGGGTTGGGAGACCCAGTACTTC. Its protein product is CASSQSTPGQGWETQYF.

This chain joins TRBV6-5 and TRBJ2-7; 13 bases map to TRBD2. Trimming cost V 5 bases and J 5 bases; bases outside gene matches: 6. This CDR3 has 15 residues. From germline, CDR1 is MNHEY and CDR2 SVGAGI. Written as DNA, the CDR3 is TGTGCCAGCAGTCAAGGACTAGCGGGAGCCCACGAGCAGTACTTC. It translates to CASSQGLAGAHEQYF.

This sequence joins TRBV30 and TRBJ1-2; 9 nucleotides agree with TRBD1. The CDR3 is 14 residues long. V gave up 4 bases and J gave up 3 bases; unmatched junction bases: 6. Germline CDR1 and CDR2: GTSNPN and SVGIG (reference sequence). CDR3 sequence reads: CAWTPQGAYYGYTF. The CDR3 bases are TGTGCCTGGACCCCACAGGGGGCTTACTATGGCTACACCTTC.

The chain carries TRBV19 and TRBJ1-2; the D gene is possibly TRBD1 (5 bases). Germline lookup yields CDR1 LNHDA and CDR2 SQIVND (reference sequence). Trimming took 7 bases from V and 0 from J, leaving 15 bases between them. The length of the CDR3 is 15 residues. CDR3 DNA: TGTGCCAGTACCCCATTGGGGGGGTCTAACTATGGCTACACCTTC. It specifies CASTPLGGSNYGYTF. Full variable domain (outside the CDR3, taken from reference TRBV19 and TRBJ1-2): DGGITQSPKYLFRKEGQNVTLSCEQNLNHDAMYWYRQDPGQGLRLIYYSQIVNDFQKGDIAEGYSVSREKKESFPLTVTSAQKNPTAFYLCASTPLGGSNYGYTFGSGTRLTVV.

CDR3 DNA: TGTGCCAGCAGTTATTGGCAGAGCTCTGGGGCCAACGTCCTGACTTTC. This translates into CASSYWQSSGANVLTF. V usage is TRBV6-5 and J usage is TRBJ2-6; D gene uncertain. Between the trimmed V and J ends, which lost 3 bases and 0 bases, there was a span of 9 bases. CDR1 is MNHEY and CDR2 is SVGAGI in the germline V gene. The length of the CDR3 is 16 residues.